A selection of T cell receptor beta chains follows, all from one sample in a study of response to subunit inactivated influenza vaccine. TCRdb re-analysed the RT-PCR reads in MiXCR, keeping a single row per CDR3 protein. The data hold around 200,000 distinct CDR3 sequences, with 9.2% observed a single time. The sample was non-naive T cells sorted from PBMCs, taken on the day of vaccination. The receptors were gathered from a man in his forties or fifties who received an inactivated influenza vaccine. The CDR3 runs from the conserved cysteine through the conserved F or W. D genes are given only for firm matches. Clone size is given for some rows only: seen once, a few or many times, or a class if the clone is expanded.

clone_size j_call v_call d_call cdr3_aa cdr3_nt
few TRBJ2-1 TRBV10-3 TRBD2 CAISVRTSGTSYNEQFF TGTGCCATCAGTGTTCGGACTAGCGGGACCTCCTACAATGAGCAGTTCTTC
NA TRBJ2-1 TRBV18 TRBD1 CASSQGADNEQFF TGTGCCAGCTCGCAGGGGGCGGACAATGAGCAGTTCTTC
few TRBJ2-1 TRBV18 NA CASSSRRTEEQFF TGTGCCAGCTCATCGCGGCGGACAGAAGAGCAGTTCTTC
few TRBJ2-3 TRBV4-2 NA CASSLAGGLTDTQYF TGTGCCAGCAGTCTAGCCGGGGGATTGACAGATACGCAGTATTTT
NA TRBJ2-3 TRBV12-3/TRBV12-4 NA CASSLDTGRNLVADTQYF TGTGCCAGCAGTTTAGACACGGGACGGAATCTAGTTGCAGATACGCAGTATTTT
few TRBJ2-7 TRBV7-2 TRBD1 CASSLALAGGTYEQYF TGTGCCAGCAGCTTAGCGCTGGCAGGGGGAACCTACGAGCAGTACTTC
many TRBJ2-5 TRBV12-3/TRBV12-4 NA CASSFLETQYF TGTGCCAGCAGTTTTCTCGAGACCCAGTACTTC
many TRBJ1-1 TRBV6-1 TRBD1 CASRIGTGGTEAFF TGTGCCAGCAGGATAGGGACAGGGGGGACTGAAGCTTTCTTT
few TRBJ2-1 TRBV28 NA CASSLPTDPSEQFF TGTGCCAGCAGTTTACCCACTGACCCCTCCGAGCAGTTCTTC
NA TRBJ2-2 TRBV29-1 TRBD2 CSASGSGTGELLF TGCAGCGCTAGCGGGAGCGGCACCGGGGAGCTGTTATTT
many TRBJ1-1 TRBV12-3/TRBV12-4 NA CASSLSRRRTEAFF TGTGCCAGCAGTTTAAGCAGGAGGAGGACTGAAGCTTTCTTT
NA TRBJ2-3 TRBV2 TRBD2 CASSYSGGVADTQYF TGTGCCAGCAGTTATAGCGGGGGGGTCGCAGATACGCAGTATTTT
NA TRBJ1-5 TRBV10-3 TRBD1 CAIRAGGSGNQPQHF TGTGCCATCAGGGCAGGGGGGTCGGGCAATCAGCCCCAGCATTTT
many TRBJ1-2 TRBV6-2/TRBV6-3 NA CASTAGASNYGYTF TGTGCCAGCACAGCGGGAGCATCTAACTATGGCTACACCTTC
many TRBJ2-4 TRBV12-3/TRBV12-4 NA CASSFYSTKNIQYF TGTGCCAGCAGTTTTTACAGTACCAAAAACATTCAGTACTTC
NA TRBJ2-3 TRBV7-3 TRBD1 CASSFLEGQGALTDTQYF TGTGCCAGCAGCTTCCTGGAGGGACAGGGGGCGTTGACAGATACGCAGTATTTT
few TRBJ2-1 TRBV2 NA CASSQLQKSYNEQFF TGTGCCAGCAGTCAACTACAAAAATCCTACAATGAGCAGTTCTTC
few TRBJ2-7 TRBV20-1 TRBD1 CSAPGQESSYEQYF TGCAGTGCCCCCGGACAGGAGAGCTCCTACGAGCAGTACTTC
many TRBJ2-3 TRBV20-1 TRBD1 CSARLQGTRTQYF TGCAGTGCTAGACTACAGGGGACCAGGACGCAGTATTTT
few TRBJ2-5 TRBV7-2 TRBD2 CASSLGNSGKETQYF TGTGCCAGCAGCTTAGGGAATAGCGGGAAAGAGACCCAGTACTTC
few TRBJ2-2 TRBV6-5 NA CASSSSGTRSNTGELFF TGTGCCAGCAGTTCCTCCGGGACCCGCTCCAACACCGGGGAGCTGTTTTTT
few TRBJ2-2 TRBV4-2 TRBD2 CASSQGLGSGGDTGELFF TGTGCCAGCAGCCAAGGACTTGGGAGCGGGGGAGACACCGGGGAGCTGTTTTTT
many TRBJ2-2 TRBV10-3 TRBD1 CAISGGTGPNTGELFF TGTGCCATCAGTGGGGGGACAGGGCCGAACACCGGGGAGCTGTTTTTT
NA TRBJ1-1 TRBV7-2 NA CASSLFVGAFF TGTGCCAGCAGCTTATTTGTGGGAGCTTTCTTT
many TRBJ2-2 TRBV5-1 TRBD1 CASSLDRGANTGELFF TGCGCCAGCAGCTTGGACAGGGGAGCGAACACCGGGGAGCTGTTTTTT
few TRBJ2-3 TRBV3-1 TRBD1 CASSPEGGQGGKTQYF TGTGCCAGCAGCCCGGAAGGGGGACAGGGGGGGAAGACGCAGTATTTT
few TRBJ2-3 TRBV20-1 TRBD2 CSARELAGGSRDTQYF TGCAGTGCCAGAGAACTAGCGGGAGGGTCCCGGGATACGCAGTATTTT
many TRBJ2-7 TRBV5-1 TRBD2 CASSGAGESYEQYF TGCGCCAGCAGCGGAGCGGGAGAGTCCTACGAGCAGTACTTC
few TRBJ2-1 TRBV6-1 NA CASSEYRLPASYNEQFF TGTGCCAGCAGTGAATACAGACTCCCCGCCTCCTACAATGAGCAGTTCTTC
many TRBJ1-6 TRBV28 NA CASSLWPTVGGSPLHF TGTGCCAGCAGTTTATGGCCGACGGTGGGGGGATCACCCCTCCACTTT
NA TRBJ2-6 TRBV24-1 TRBD2 CATSVGLAGESGANVLTF TGTGCCACCAGTGTGGGACTAGCGGGGGAATCTGGGGCCAACGTCCTGACTTTC
NA TRBJ1-1 TRBV28 NA CASSKTLMSTEAFF TGTGCCAGCAGCAAGACACTCATGAGTACTGAAGCTTTCTTT
many TRBJ1-2 TRBV25-1 NA CASSEYRQSANYGYTF TGTGCCAGCAGTGAATATCGACAGAGTGCTAACTATGGCTACACCTTC
many TRBJ1-5 TRBV12-3/TRBV12-4 NA CASTMKRGNQPQHF TGTGCCAGCACCATGAAGAGGGGGAATCAGCCCCAGCATTTT
many TRBJ2-7 TRBV12-3/TRBV12-4 TRBD1 CASSPSRSDRVYEQYF TGTGCCAGCAGTCCTTCACGGTCGGACAGGGTCTACGAGCAGTACTTC
NA TRBJ1-2 TRBV12-3/TRBV12-4 NA CASSLATGLNYGYTF TGTGCCAGCAGTTTAGCGACAGGACTAAACTATGGCTACACCTTC
few TRBJ2-1 TRBV20-1 TRBD1 CSARQIRQGDYNEQFF TGCAGTGCTAGACAAATTCGACAGGGAGATTACAATGAGCAGTTCTTC
few TRBJ2-7 TRBV5-5 NA CASSFYTGTTIYEQYF TGTGCCAGCAGCTTTTATACCGGGACAACGATCTACGAGCAGTACTTC
few TRBJ2-3 TRBV19 TRBD2 CASTVAGAPNTQYF TGTGCCAGTACGGTAGCGGGAGCCCCAAATACGCAGTATTTT
many TRBJ2-2 TRBV12-3/TRBV12-4 NA CASSFLGPNTGELFF TGTGCCAGCAGTTTTTTAGGGCCGAACACCGGGGAGCTGTTTTTT
NA TRBJ2-3 TRBV5-1 TRBD2 CASSSGLLTSGGHTDTQYF TGCGCCAGCAGCTCCGGCCTTCTGACTAGCGGGGGCCACACAGATACGCAGTATTTT
few TRBJ1-1 TRBV7-2 NA CATAWGGVNTEAFF TGTGCCACCGCGTGGGGGGGAGTTAACACTGAAGCTTTCTTT
few TRBJ1-6 TRBV20-1 TRBD1 CSLRDSSNSPLHF TGCAGCTTAAGGGACAGTTCTAATTCACCCCTCCACTTT
NA TRBJ2-3 TRBV7-7 NA CASSGRRGDTQYF TGTGCCAGCAGCGGTCGGCGAGGAGATACGCAGTATTTT
NA TRBJ2-3 TRBV4-2 TRBD2 CASSQGLAGGGADTQYF TGTGCCAGCAGCCAAGGGCTAGCGGGAGGAGGAGCAGATACGCAGTATTTT
NA TRBJ2-5 TRBV20-1 TRBD2 CSARSGTSGAQETQYF TGCAGTGCTAGATCCGGGACTAGCGGGGCCCAAGAGACCCAGTACTTC
few TRBJ2-4 TRBV14 TRBD1 CASSLAGTGASIQYF TGTGCCAGCAGCCTCGCCGGGACAGGAGCGTCCATTCAGTACTTC
many TRBJ2-7 TRBV11-2 TRBD1 CASSLVALTGSSYEQYF TGTGCCAGCAGCTTAGTAGCGCTGACAGGGAGCTCCTACGAGCAGTACTTC
NA TRBJ1-1 TRBV5-4 NA CASSSAPNTEAFF TGTGCCAGCAGCTCCGCTCCGAACACTGAAGCTTTCTTT
NA TRBJ2-5 TRBV11-2 NA CASSSLSLETQYF TGTGCCAGCAGCTCCCTAAGTCTAGAGACCCAGTACTTC
NA TRBJ1-6 TRBV20-1 TRBD1 CSARDPLQGAINSPLHF TGCAGTGCTAGAGACCCCCTACAGGGGGCGATTAATTCACCCCTCCACTTT